This passage covers 26 T cell receptor beta chains from one sample sequenced in a study of cytomegalovirus exposure and HLA in healthy donors. PCR amplification relied on 60 Vbeta primers (plus 13 Jbeta primers). Profiled with immunoSEQ multiplex PCR; TCRdb holds only in-frame clones, not every one. The sample contains 110,000 to 150,000 clones, approximately 63% of which appear only once. The sample consisted of PBMCs. Receptor source: a woman in her sixties in good health and CMV-seropositive.

The chain is built from TRBV11-2 and TRBJ1-4, with D hard to call. The CDR3 runs 15 residues. Germline V gives CDR1 SGHAT, CDR2 FQNNGV. The ends were cut back, 1 base at V and 2 bases at J, with 8 bases in the middle. DNA for the CDR3: TGTGCCAGCAGCTTAGGAGGAGGGACTAATGAAAAACTGTTTTTT. As protein: CASSLGGGTNEKLFF.

The V gene is TRBV19, the J gene TRBJ2-7; D possibly corresponds to TRBD2 (5 bases). This CDR3 is built from 14 residues. V lost 3 bases and J lost 3, with 12 bases in between. Germline loops: CDR1 LNHDA, CDR2 SQIVND (reference sequence). The CDR3 bases are TGTGCCAGTAGTATCATGGGCGGACTCTACGAGCAGTACTTC. Translation: CASSIMGGLYEQYF.

The chain links TRBV29-1 to TRBJ2-3, with TRBD1 as a possible D gene (6 bases). Trimming took off 5 bases at V and 6 bases at J, with 15 bases between the two ends. CDR1 SQVTM and CDR2 ANQGSEA come from the germline V gene. The CDR3 sequence is 13 residues long. The CDR3 sequence: CSVRRQVGDTQYF. Here the CDR3 DNA reads TGCAGCGTTAGGCGACAGGTGGGCGATACGCAGTATTTT.

This chain joins TRBV1 and TRBJ2-7; the table gives TRBD2 as D, unverified against the DNA. TRBV1 is a recognized pseudogene. The CDR3 sequence is 17 residues long. DNA for the CDR3: TGCACCAGCAGCCAGAGCTGGGGGACTAGCGGGACCGACGAGCAGTACTTC. This encodes CTSSQSWGTSGTDEQYF.

V is TRBV27 and J is TRBJ2-6, with a weak D call TRBD1 (5 bases). In germline, CDR1 is MNHEY, CDR2 SMNVEV (reference sequence). The CDR3 covers 18 residues. Trimming left V 4 bases short and J 2 bases short, with 18 bases between. The CDR3 DNA is TGTGCCAGCAGTTCAGGGTTTCGTTACCTCGCTGGGGCCAACGTCCTGACTTTC. Amino acids: CASSSGFRYLAGANVLTF.

This clone was seen only a few times. V is TRBV19 and J is TRBJ1-4, with 10 bases lining up with TRBD1. Germline trimming cut 8 bases from V and 0 bases from J; bases unmatched to any gene: 3. The CDR3 totals 15 residues. Germline values: CDR1 LNHDA, CDR2 SQIVND (reference sequence). The CDR3 DNA reads as TGTGCCAGTCGACAGGGGGCGTCAACTAATGAAAAACTGTTTTTT. Amino acids: CASRQGASTNEKLFF.

This clone was found a few times. The chain links TRBV28 to TRBJ1-2; the match to TRBD1 covers 7 bases. CDR3 size: 14 residues. CDR1 and CDR2 from the germline V gene are MDHEN and SYDVKM. Germline trimming cut 1 base from V and 8 bases from J; bases unmatched to any gene: 7. The CDR3 DNA sequence: TGTGCCAGCAGTTTATTGGGACAGCTGACGGGCTACACCTTC. Protein product: CASSLLGQLTGYTF.

This clone was picked up a small number of times. The gene calls are TRBV29-1 and TRBJ1-1; 7 bases map to TRBD1. The germline V gene encodes CDR1 SQVTM and CDR2 ANQGSEA. With V trimmed by 6 bases and J by 8 bases, 6 bases remained unmatched. This CDR3 region has 11 residues. In nucleotides, the CDR3 is TGCAGCGTAATGACAGGGCTAGAAGCTTTCTTT. It yields the protein CSVMTGLEAFF.

This sequence joins TRBV4-1 and TRBJ1-4; no definite D call. The CDR3 totals 15 residues. Trimming removed 0 bases at V and 8 bases at J, with 13 bases between. In germline, CDR1 is MGHRA, CDR2 YSYEKL. In nucleotides, the CDR3 is TGCGCCAGCAGCCAAGATCGGGGTTATAGCGAAAAACTGTTTTTT. This encodes CASSQDRGYSEKLFF.

This clone has just a few counts. The rearrangement links TRBV10-3 to TRBJ1-1, with 10 positions matching TRBD1. CDR1 and CDR2 from the germline V gene are ENHRY and SYGVKD. Losses at the gene ends were 4 bases for V and 6 bases for J; bases not matched to a gene: 8. This CDR3 has 15 residues. Here the CDR3 reads CAISAPGQGFPEAFF. In DNA form, the CDR3 reads TGTGCCATCAGTGCCCCGGGACAGGGGTTCCCTGAAGCTTTCTTT.

The chain combines TRBV6-1 with TRBJ1-1; D may be TRBD1 (5 bases). The CDR3 runs to 14 residues. V was shortened by 5 bases and J by 4 bases, with 14 bases between the two germline ends. Looked up from germline, CDR1 is MNHNS and CDR2 is SASEGT. The CDR3 protein is CASSSATGGTEAFF. CDR3 bases: TGTGCCAGCAGTTCCGCTACGGGGGGCACTGAAGCTTTCTTT.

This sequence joins TRBV5-1 and TRBJ2-5; tentative D call: TRBD1 (5 bases). Trimming removed 1 base at V and 5 bases at J, with 12 bases between. The CDR3 is made up of 14 amino acids. Germline CDR1 reads SGHRS; CDR2 reads YFSETQ. CDR3 amino acids: CASSLSPGMETQYF. Written as DNA, the CDR3 is TGCGCCAGCAGCTTGAGTCCAGGGATGGAGACCCAGTACTTC.

V is TRBV15 and J is TRBJ1-4, with 7 bases matching TRBD1. Germline CDR1 and CDR2: LNHNV and YYDKDF (reference sequence). Trimming removed 3 bases from V and 8 bases from J; junction bases left unmatched: 6. The CDR3 runs 14 residues. CDR3 nucleotide sequence: TGTGCCACCAGCAGTTACGGACAGGACGAAAAACTGTTTTTT. Its protein is CATSSYGQDEKLFF.

This chain connects TRBV27 to TRBJ1-1; D not certain. The CDR3 has 12 amino acids. Trimming took off 4 bases at V and 10 bases at J, with 13 bases between the two ends. CDR1 and CDR2 from the germline V gene are MNHEY and SMNVEV (reference sequence). The CDR3 here is CASSSGKGGAFF. The CDR3 coding sequence is TGTGCCAGCAGTTCCGGCAAGGGAGGAGCTTTCTTT.

J is TRBJ1-2 and V is TRBV6-1; D remains unclear. Germline CDR1 reads MNHNS; CDR2 reads SASEGT. CDR3 length equals 13 residues. With 5 bases removed from V and 1 base from J, the gap between germline ends came to 8 bases. The CDR3 DNA sequence: TGTGCCAGCAGTCGGGATGTTAACTATGGCTACACCTTC. Its protein is CASSRDVNYGYTF.

This clone was seen only a few times. V and J are TRBV6-1 and TRBJ1-6, with TRBD1 matching over 8 bases. There are 14 residues in the CDR3. The V gene's germline CDR1 is MNHNS and CDR2 SASEGT. V gave up 6 bases and J gave up 6 bases; unmatched junction bases: 4. The CDR3 coding sequence is TGTGCCAGCAGCCTGACAGGGGTTAATTCACCCCTCCACTTT. It is translated as CASSLTGVNSPLHF.

The chain recombines TRBV5-6 with TRBJ2-7, with 9 nucleotides matching TRBD1. Germline-derived CDR1 and CDR2 are SGHDT and YYEEEE. The CDR3 contains 17 residues. The junction had 17 bases not matched to a gene; V was cut back by 7 bases and J by 3 bases. This CDR3 is CASSRVTGGPRGYEQYF. For the CDR3, the DNA is TGTGCCAGCTCACGTGTTACAGGGGGCCCACGGGGCTACGAGCAGTACTTC.

V and J are TRBV6-5 and TRBJ2-7; D not certain. V was cut by 4 bases and J by 3 bases, with 10 bases left in between. The V gene's germline CDR1 is MNHEY and CDR2 SVGAGI. This CDR3 has 13 residues. The CDR3 bases are TGTGCCAGCAGTTCAGTACCAAACTACGAGCAGTACTTC. Residues: CASSSVPNYEQYF.

V gene TRBV5-1 combines with J gene TRBJ1-1; D possibly corresponds to TRBD1 (6 bases). The CDR3 consists of 14 residues. CDR1 and CDR2 from the germline V gene are SGHRS and YFSETQ. Trimming pared 3 bases from V and 4 bases from J, leaving 13 bases between. The chain's CDR3 is CASSSLTGSTEAFF. Here the CDR3 DNA reads TGCGCCAGCAGCTCGCTGACAGGTTCCACTGAAGCTTTCTTT. Using reference TRBV5-1 and TRBJ1-1 for the parts outside the CDR3, the full variable domain is KAGVTQTPRYLIKTRGQQVTLSCSPISGHRSVSWYQQTPGQGLQFLFEYFSETQRNKGNFPGRFSGRQFSNSRSEMNVSTLELGDSALYLCASSSLTGSTEAFFGQGTRLTVV.

Written as DNA, the CDR3 is TGCAGCGTGTCCCCGGGACTGAACTCCTACGAGCAGTACTTC. This encodes CSVSPGLNSYEQYF. The chain links TRBV29-1 to TRBJ2-7; tentative D call: TRBD2 (6 bases). Germline values: CDR1 SQVTM, CDR2 ANQGSEA. The CDR3 is 14 residues long. Trimming removed 6 bases from V and 0 bases from J, with 15 bases in between.

This clone was seen more than once but under ten times. The chain recombines TRBV14 with TRBJ2-3, with D unresolved. Trimming left V 1 base short and J 0 bases short, with 11 bases between. Germline V gene sequence: CDR1 SGHDN, CDR2 FVKESK. This CDR3 comprises 16 residues. The CDR3 loop is CASSQGSLASTDTQYF. The CDR3 DNA is TGTGCCAGCAGCCAAGGGTCGTTAGCCAGCACAGATACGCAGTATTTT.

The rearrangement uses TRBV5-4 and TRBJ1-4, with 7 bases that match TRBD1. The CDR3 extends over 15 amino acids. Germline V gene data show CDR1 as SGHNT and CDR2 as YYREEE (reference sequence). Trimming cost V 0 bases and J 4 bases; bases outside gene matches: 3. The DNA of the CDR3 is TGTGCCAGCAGCTTGGAGGGGGCCCATAATGAAAAACTGTTTTTT. The encoded protein is CASSLEGAHNEKLFF. The full variable domain, in which reference TRBV5-4 and TRBJ1-4 provide the parts outside the CDR3, is ETGVTQSPTHLIKTRGQQVTLRCSSQSGHNTVSWYQQALGQGPQFIFQYYREEENGRGNFPPRFSGLQFPNYSSELNVNALELDDSALYLCASSLEGAHNEKLFFGSGTQLSVL.

This rearrangement joins TRBV10-3 to TRBJ1-1; tentative D call: TRBD1 (5 bases). This CDR3 spans 16 amino acids. Germline V CDR1 and CDR2: ENHRY, SYGVKD. Trimming shortened V by 10 bases and J by 1 base, and 22 bases separated the two germline ends. The CDR3 DNA sequence: TGTGCCACCTCCGCTCCCGGGGGGAGAAAGAACACTGAAGCTTTCTTT. Translation: CATSAPGGRKNTEAFF.

The chain is built from TRBV6-5 and TRBJ1-1, with 8 bases aligning to TRBD1. J gave up 11 bases and V 6 bases, and 11 bases lay outside the gene matches. The CDR3 is 13 amino acids. Looked up from germline, CDR1 is MNHEY and CDR2 is SVGAGI. The CDR3 loop reads CASRMTGAPLAFF. CDR3 coding DNA: TGTGCCAGCAGGATGACAGGGGCACCTCTTGCTTTCTTT.

The rearrangement joins TRBV10-2 to TRBJ2-1; D is possibly TRBD2 (7 bases). Germline CDR1 and CDR2: WSHSY and SAAADI. The V end lost 7 bases, the J end lost 12 bases, and 19 bases lay between the germline ends. The CDR3 runs 13 residues. The CDR3 region has the DNA TGCGCCAGCACCGAGGGGGTGGGAGGGTGGCAGTTCTTC. This sequence encodes CASTEGVGGWQFF.

The rearrangement links TRBV6-6 to TRBJ1-1, with unresolved D. Trimming stripped 5 bases from V and 3 bases from J, with 13 bases between. CDR1 is MNHNY and CDR2 is SVGAGI in the germline V gene (reference sequence). The CDR3 runs to 14 residues. The DNA of the CDR3 is TGTGCCAGCAGTCAAACGGCGGGATACACTGAAGCTTTCTTT. Amino acids: CASSQTAGYTEAFF.